The sample holds one count of the clone carrying this T cell receptor (beta chain). The sample is drawn from a study of T cell repertoires in cytomegalovirus infection. Across the whole study: CMV infection together with matching HLA type was indicated by public TCR beta signatures.

TCRdb re-analysed the reads in MiXCR, keeping a single row per CDR3 protein. The table includes hundreds of thousands of distinct CDR3 sequences, roughly 15% detected once. This CDR3 spans 13 amino acids. Germline-derived CDR1 and CDR2 are MDHEN and SYDVKM. Trimming took 5 bases from V and 4 from J, leaving 8 bases between them. The sequencing sample was made of PBMCs. The receptor was derived from a human donor in good health (CMV status not recorded). Some clones in this sample may be carry-over from other donors' samples. V usage is TRBV28 and J usage is TRBJ1-4; D might be TRBD1 (5 bases). In nucleotides, the CDR3 is TGTGCCAGCAGTCCAGGGTTTAATGAAAAACTGTTTTTT. Protein product: CASSPGFNEKLFF.